The source of this T cell receptor (beta chain) is a study of OX40 agonist ivuxolimab in advanced cancers. Study outcomes and limitations: Partial responders receiving 0.1-3.0 mg/kg showed among the lowest clonal expansion. On average, a greater number of expanded clones characterised CD8+ T cells relative to CD4+.

Clones were sequenced by immunoSEQ multiplex PCR, and TCRdb holds only the in-frame ones, with some missing. The sample lists about 73,000 clones, about 86% occurring once. This clone has just one count. Its antigen remains unknown. The sample consisted of CD4+ or CD8+ T cells sorted from blood, taken in a trial of the OX40 agonist ivuxolimab. This clonotype was obtained from an adult with an advanced solid tumor such as melanoma, head and neck, liver or kidney cancer.

The CDR3 nucleotides are TGCGCCAGCAGCCAACGCCCGCAAAGCCCCCTCCACTTT. Protein: CASSQRPQSPLHF. The chain has TRBV4-3 and TRBJ1-6; D is undetermined. Germline CDR1 and CDR2: LGHNA and YSLEER. V dropped 2 bases and J dropped 13 bases, with 12 bases sitting between them. This CDR3 comprises 13 residues.